This T cell receptor (beta chain) stems from a study of human T cells and chemical hapten exposure. The study's findings and limits: TCRs at a frequency above 1 in 1000 stayed unchanged with DPC sensitization.

The CDR3 runs to 15 residues. Per the germline V gene, CDR1 is SGHRS and CDR2 is YFSETQ. The V and J ends lost 3 bases and 3 bases respectively, with 15 bases between them. A word on this clonotype: Its antigen is as yet unknown.

Time point of the sample: pre-sensitization, week 0. Treatment in this sample: therapeutic diphenylcyclopropenone sensitization with weekly scalp DPC. The library put unique molecular identifiers onto individual cDNA molecules. Via MiXCR, TCRdb re-called the RACE reads, giving one row per CDR3 protein. The sample yields under 300,000 distinct CDR3 sequences, around 7% seen once. The sequence was obtained from a man aged 18 to 30 with alopecia areata. Some clones in this sample may be carry-over from other donors' samples. This sample comprised whole blood, obtained in connection with sensitization to the hapten diphenylcyclopropenone (DPC). The J gene is TRBJ1-1, the V gene TRBV5-1, with TRBD1 as a possible D gene (5 bases). The CDR3 loop is CASSYQAGEDTEAFF. CDR3 bases: TGCGCCAGCAGCTACCAGGCGGGGGAGGACACTGAAGCTTTCTTT.